Following are 7 T cell receptor beta chains from one sample sequenced in a study of shared clonotypes between healthy human individuals. Measured with immunoSEQ multiplex PCR; TCRdb has only the in-frame clones, and not every one. The sample consists of over a million clones, roughly 75% of them appearing once. Sample: memory CD4+ T cells sorted from blood. Regarding subset: CD45RA-negative fraction. The source of these receptors is a man between 18 and 35 years old in good health.

The J gene is TRBJ2-5, the V gene TRBV7-9; 9 bases align to TRBD2. The germline gives CDR1 SEHNR, CDR2 FQNEAQ (reference sequence). With V trimmed by 4 bases and J by 5 bases, 2 bases remained unmatched. The CDR3 length is 13 residues. CDR3 coding DNA: TGTGCCAGCAGCTCAGGGACTAGCGAGACCCAGTACTTC. It codes for CASSSGTSETQYF.

The chain has TRBV10-2 and TRBJ2-2; D is uncertain. The CDR3 spans 16 residues. V was shortened by 4 bases and J by 3 bases, with 15 bases between the two germline ends. The germline gives CDR1 WSHSY, CDR2 SAAADI. Here the CDR3 reads CASSVERTGDTGELFF. The CDR3 DNA sequence: TGCGCCAGCAGTGTAGAGAGGACCGGAGACACCGGGGAGCTGTTTTTT.

The V call is TRBV14, the J call TRBJ1-1; no firm D call. The V and J ends lost 0 bases and 1 base respectively, with 6 bases between them. Germline V lookup: CDR1 SGHDN, CDR2 FVKESK. The CDR3 sequence is 14 residues long. The CDR3: CASSQEGGNTEAFF. The CDR3 DNA reads as TGTGCCAGCAGCCAAGAAGGCGGGAACACTGAAGCTTTCTTT.

V gene TRBV7-9 combines with J gene TRBJ2-4; no definite D call. The CDR3 is made up of 15 amino acids. Trimming cost V 1 base and J 3 bases, with 10 bases left between them. The germline CDR1 and CDR2 sequences are SEHNR and FQNEAQ (reference sequence). CDR3: CASSLDRVGKNIQYF. The CDR3 DNA follows: TGTGCCAGCAGCTTAGACCGGGTCGGCAAAAACATTCAGTACTTC.

The chain combines TRBV5-1 with TRBJ2-7; TRBD2 agrees at 7 bases. The trim removed 1 base at V and 0 bases at J, leaving 1 base unmatched. Germline assignment: CDR1 SGHRS and CDR2 YFSETQ. This CDR3 region has 14 residues. The CDR3 reads CASSLQRGSYEQYF. The CDR3 DNA reads as TGCGCCAGCAGCTTGCAGCGGGGCTCCTACGAGCAGTACTTC. Using reference TRBV5-1 and TRBJ2-7 for the parts outside the CDR3, the full variable domain is KAGVTQTPRYLIKTRGQQVTLSCSPISGHRSVSWYQQTPGQGLQFLFEYFSETQRNKGNFPGRFSGRQFSNSRSEMNVSTLELGDSALYLCASSLQRGSYEQYFGPGTRLTVT.

CDR3 in DNA: TGTGCCAGCAGTGACGAGGAGATCGGGGAGCTGTTTTTT. Amino acid sequence: CASSDEEIGELFF. V and J are TRBV6-4 and TRBJ2-2; D unclear. Germline-derived CDR1 and CDR2 are MRHNA and SNTAGT. The germline V and J ends were trimmed by 2 bases and 7 bases, with 8 bases remaining between them. This CDR3 contains 13 residues.

This clone has only a few counts. V usage is TRBV6-5 and J usage is TRBJ1-6; 8 nucleotides agree with TRBD1. This CDR3 is 14 amino acids long. In germline, CDR1 is MNHEY, CDR2 SVGAGI. The trim removed 5 bases at V and 10 bases at J, leaving 7 bases unmatched. The CDR3 spells CASSPTGGRSPLHF. The CDR3, as DNA: TGTGCCAGCAGTCCCACAGGGGGTCGATCACCCCTCCACTTT.